This T cell receptor beta chain emerged from a study of blood T cells in healthy people across ages. A second PCR, run for about 7 to 11 cycles, used a sample-barcoded 5' primer plus a J-beta primer mix. A single record per CDR3 protein comes from TCRdb applying MiXCR to the 5' RACE reads. The sample lists roughly 1,500,000 distinct CDR3 sequences; about 31% were seen once. The study recruited healthy Caucasian donors from Russia who were aged about 6 to 90. Trimming cost V 7 bases and J 2 bases, with 26 bases left between them. The CDR3 length is 17 residues. CDR1 is SQVTM, CDR2 ANQGSEA, per germline.

The chain recombines TRBV29-1 with TRBJ2-5; D ambiguous. The TCR originated in a young woman in good health. The sequenced material came from blood. CDR3 sequence: CSARDGESLLAQETQYF. The CDR3 DNA follows: TGCAGCGCCCGCGATGGAGAGAGTCTATTAGCACAAGAGACCCAGTACTTC.